The 10 T cell receptor beta chains given below trace back to one sample, sequenced in a study of radiotherapy plus CTLA-4 blockade in lung cancer. Profiled with immunoSEQ multiplex PCR; TCRdb holds only in-frame clones, not every one. The table shows 58,000 or so clones, with under 80% occurring only once. Sample: peripheral blood, taken from a patient treated with radiotherapy plus ipilimumab. These receptors all come from a human donor with non-small cell lung cancer who had a complete response to radiotherapy plus ipilimumab.

This clone was recorded only once. This chain connects TRBV7-2 to TRBJ1-2; TRBD1 might be the D (6 bases). There are 17 residues in the CDR3. The germline V gene has CDR1 SGHTA and CDR2 FQGNSA. The V gene lost 2 bases and the J gene lost 8 bases, with 24 bases spanning the gap. The CDR3 spells CASSLLFLGTSFVGYTF. The CDR3 DNA is TGTGCCAGCAGCTTACTTTTTTTAGGGACATCATTCGTGGGCTACACCTTC.

The CDR3 loop reads CASSYSLDPETQYF. In nucleotides, the CDR3 is TGTGCCAGCAGTTACTCGCTAGACCCAGAGACCCAGTACTTC. J is TRBJ2-5 and V is TRBV6-6; no clear D. V gave up 0 bases and J gave up 4 bases, with 9 bases separating them. CDR3 length: 14 residues. Germline loops: CDR1 MNHNY, CDR2 SVGAGI (reference sequence).

The chain links TRBV7-9 to TRBJ2-2; D is unclear. The germline V gene encodes CDR1 SEHNR and CDR2 FQNEAQ (reference sequence). The CDR3 runs 15 residues. V lost 3 bases, J lost 0 bases, and 8 bases lay in between. CDR3 nucleotides: TGTGCCAGCAGCTTGGCACTACCGAACACCGGGGAGCTGTTTTTT. This translates into CASSLALPNTGELFF.

The chain links TRBV7-9 to TRBJ2-1, with TRBD2 as a possible D gene (6 bases). V lost 1 base, J lost 10 bases, and 17 bases lay in between. Germline V gene data show CDR1 as SEHNR and CDR2 as FQNEAQ (reference sequence). CDR3 length: 15 amino acids. The chain's CDR3 is CASSLVSGPPGEQFF. As DNA, the CDR3 is TGTGCCAGCAGCTTAGTGAGCGGGCCGCCGGGGGAGCAGTTCTTC.

The chain recombines TRBV7-9 with TRBJ2-7; 9 bases map to TRBD1. The V segment lost 4 bases and the J segment 7 bases; nucleotides outside the gene matches: 14. This CDR3 contains 16 residues. The V gene's germline CDR1 is SEHNR and CDR2 FQNEAQ (reference sequence). CDR3 in amino acids: CASSSSGGQGFWEQYF. CDR3 sequence (DNA): TGTGCCAGCAGCTCCTCTGGGGGACAGGGTTTTTGGGAGCAGTACTTC.

The V and J genes are TRBV25-1 and TRBJ1-1, with 10 bases that match TRBD1. The CDR3 loop spans 13 amino acids. V lost 6 bases to trimming and J lost 4 bases; unmatched junction nucleotides: 2. Germline V gene lookup returns CDR1 MGHDK and CDR2 SYGVNS. In DNA, the CDR3 is TGTGCCAGCAGGTGGGACAGGGGCACTGAAGCTTTCTTT. Its protein is CASRWDRGTEAFF.

The V gene is TRBV7-8, the J gene TRBJ2-7; no reliable D call. V lost 3 bases and J 3 bases, leaving 9 bases between the germline ends. CDR1 is SGHVS and CDR2 is FQNEAQ in the germline V gene. This CDR3 has 13 amino acids. CDR3 region: CASSFARGYEQYV. The CDR3 DNA is TGTGCCAGCAGCTTTGCGAGAGGCTACGAGCAGTACGTC.

The V call is TRBV19, the J call TRBJ2-1; D uncertain. There are 15 residues in the CDR3. Per the germline V gene, CDR1 is LNHDA and CDR2 is SQIVND (reference sequence). V was pared by 1 base and J by 2 bases, with 9 bases between. CDR3 region: CASSIASPPYNEQFF. CDR3 DNA sequence: TGTGCCAGTAGTATAGCCAGTCCACCCTACAATGAGCAGTTCTTC.

The V gene is TRBV30, the J gene TRBJ1-1; the match to TRBD1 covers 7 bases. This CDR3 spans 13 amino acids. Per the germline V gene, CDR1 is GTSNPN and CDR2 is SVGIG (reference sequence). The V gene end was trimmed by 4 bases and the J gene end by 10 bases; junction bases not matched to a gene: 12. In DNA, the CDR3 is TGTGCCTGGATGGGGACAGCTCAGGGTGGAGCTTTCTTT. It codes for CAWMGTAQGGAFF.

The V gene is TRBV7-9, the J gene TRBJ1-2; 11 bases are a match to TRBD1. Per germline, CDR1 SEHNR and CDR2 FQNEAQ (reference sequence). The CDR3 runs to 15 residues. J was trimmed by 8 bases and V by 7 bases; bases with no gene match: 12. CDR3 sequence (DNA): TGTGCCAGCATCTCCGGGACAGGGGGGGGAAGGGGCTACACCTTC. Its protein product is CASISGTGGGRGYTF.